A single sample gave rise to the 5 T cell receptor beta chains below, sequenced in a study of blood T cell repertoires in COVID-19. Data came from immunoSEQ multiplex PCR; TCRdb stores just in-frame clones and leaves some out. The sample gives some 97,000 clones, 80% to 90% of which show up once; approximately 2.6% is in the top ten. Sequenced sample: PBMCs or T cells enriched from blood (not recorded which). All receptors derive from a woman aged 50 to 60 who had recovered from COVID-19.

This clone is classed as medium-sized. The gene calls are TRBV6-4 and TRBJ1-1; 11 bases match TRBD1. V trimming: 2 bases; J trimming: 4 bases; junction bases outside the gene matches: 0. The CDR3 is 14 residues long. Germline lookup yields CDR1 MRHNA and CDR2 SNTAGT. In DNA, the CDR3 is TGTGCCAGCAGTGACGGGACAGGGGGCACTGAAGCTTTCTTT. Residues: CASSDGTGGTEAFF.

In this sample, this clone turned up a few times. The chain is built from TRBV11-3 and TRBJ1-2; 9 bases are shared with TRBD1. The V gene's germline CDR1 is SGHNT and CDR2 YENEEA. The CDR3 length is 14 residues. Trimming at V came to 9 bases and at J to 3 bases, leaving 8 bases not matched to a gene. CDR3: CASKYDRGDYGYTF. In DNA, the CDR3 is TGTGCCAGTAAATACGACAGGGGGGACTATGGCTACACCTTC. The full variable domain, completed using reference TRBV11-3 and TRBJ1-2, is EAGVVQSPRYKIIEKKQPVAFWCNPISGHNTLYWYLQNLGQGPELLIRYENEEAVDDSQLPKDRFSAERLKGVDSTLKIQPAELGDSAVYLCASKYDRGDYGYTFGSGTRLTVV.

The chain links TRBV5-6 to TRBJ2-6; D possibly corresponds to TRBD2 (6 bases). In germline, CDR1 is SGHDT, CDR2 YYEEEE. The CDR3 is 16 amino acids. V was pared by 3 bases and J by 0 bases, with 10 bases between. CDR3 residues: CASSSWRGSGANVLTF. The CDR3 DNA sequence: TGTGCCAGCAGCTCCTGGAGGGGCTCTGGGGCCAACGTCCTGACTTTC. Combining the CDR3 with reference TRBV5-6 and TRBJ2-6 gives the whole variable domain DAGVTQSPTHLIKTRGQQVTLRCSPKSGHDTVSWYQQALGQGPQFIFQYYEEEERQRGNFPDRFSGHQFPNYSSELNVNALLLGDSALYLCASSSWRGSGANVLTFGAGSRLTVL.

J is TRBJ2-6 and V is TRBV27; D call uncertain. Trimming stripped 7 bases from V and 4 bases from J, with 11 bases between. Germline V lookup: CDR1 MNHEY, CDR2 SMNVEV (reference sequence). This CDR3 spans 14 amino acids. Here the CDR3 DNA reads TGTGCCAGCATTCGGGTACTCGGGGCCAACGTCCTGACTTTC. The encoded protein is CASIRVLGANVLTF.

The chain uses TRBV5-1 and TRBJ2-2; 11 nucleotides align to TRBD1. Germline CDR1 SGHRS, CDR2 YFSETQ. Trimming cost V 9 bases and J 1 base; bases outside gene matches: 5. The CDR3 consists of 15 residues. CDR3 in DNA: TGCGCCACCTGGACAGGGGGCGAGAACACCGGGGAGCTGTTTTTT. Residues: CATWTGGENTGELFF.